The next 31 T cell receptor beta chains were all read from a single sample in a study of low-dose radiotherapy and immunotherapy resistance in tumors. Alpha and beta chains were covered, as first-strand cDNA relied on TRAV- and TRBV-specific primers. Using a constant-region primer together with a V-primer adapter, TCRs were subjected to 20 PCR cycles of amplification. TCRdb re-called the reads with MiXCR, one entry per CDR3 protein. The table records 95,000 to 100,000 distinct CDR3 sequences, less than 25% of them present only once. Time point described: after trial treatment. The treatment: LDRT plus nivolumab, ipilimumab, low-dose cyclophosphamide and aspirin (RACIN trial). This specimen consisted of PBMCs, obtained after low-dose radiotherapy plus immunotherapy. The receptors stem from a male donor with prostate cancer.

At least ten counts were recorded for this clonotype. This chain uses TRBV19 with TRBJ2-2; D is tentatively TRBD1 or TRBD2 (6 bases each). This CDR3 has 17 residues. In germline, CDR1 is LNHDA, CDR2 SQIVND (reference sequence). The V end was cut by 5 bases, the J end by 6 bases, with 22 bases between. This CDR3 reads CASSPPNRAGGPGELFF. The CDR3, as DNA: TGTGCCAGTAGTCCCCCCAACAGGGCCGGGGGTCCCGGGGAGCTGTTTTTT.

This clonotype was seen ten or more times. The chain has TRBV19 and TRBJ2-7; 8 nucleotides agree with TRBD1. J gave up 1 base and V 5 bases, and 4 bases lay outside the gene matches. The germline V gene has CDR1 LNHDA and CDR2 SQIVND (reference sequence). This CDR3 has 14 residues. Here the CDR3 reads CASSGGQASYEQYF. Here the CDR3 DNA reads TGTGCCAGTAGTGGGGGACAGGCTTCCTACGAGCAGTACTTC.

With respect to this clonotype: A single base is all that separates this from a far larger clone, so a read error is likely. V gene TRBV11-2 combines with J gene TRBJ2-5; D assignment may be TRBD1 or TRBD2 (6 bases each). V lost 5 bases, J lost 11 bases, and 27 bases lay in between. Per the germline V gene, CDR1 is SGHAT and CDR2 is FQNNGV. The CDR3 runs to 16 residues. Here the CDR3 reads CASSGGTLEAYNEQYF. The CDR3 nucleotides are TGTGCCAGCAGCGGGGGGACACTGGAGGCCTACAATGAGCAGTACTTC.

This clonotype was observed at least ten times. This chain joins TRBV20-1 and TRBJ1-5; D is unresolved. Germline CDR1 and CDR2: DFQATT and SNEGSKA (reference sequence). Trimming shortened V by 3 bases and J by 3 bases, and 15 bases separated the two germline ends. This CDR3 has 15 amino acids. The CDR3 region is CSARGFGQVNQPQHF. The CDR3 DNA reads as TGCAGTGCTAGGGGTTTTGGGCAGGTCAATCAGCCCCAGCATTTT.

This clonotype was counted at least ten times. The chain couples TRBV20-1 to TRBJ2-1; 11 bases fit TRBD2. Germline trimming cut 4 bases from V and 7 bases from J; bases unmatched to any gene: 15. CDR3 length equals 17 residues. Germline assignment: CDR1 DFQATT and CDR2 SNEGSKA (reference sequence). The CDR3 region is CSATSLVAGGPGNEQFF. The CDR3 nucleotides are TGCAGTGCTACCTCGTTGGTAGCGGGGGGGCCTGGGAATGAGCAGTTCTTC.

In its sample, this clonotype was seen a few times. A far larger clone is off by one base, so a read error is likely. This chain connects TRBV6-2 or TRBV6-3 to TRBJ1-4; 7 bases line up with TRBD1. Trimming at V came to 6 bases and at J to 5 bases, leaving 9 bases not matched to a gene. CDR1 MNHEY and CDR2 SVGEGT come from the germline V gene. The CDR3 runs to 15 residues. The chain's CDR3 is CASRTPRDSNEKLFF. CDR3 in DNA: TGTGCCAGCAGAACGCCCCGGGACAGCAATGAAAAACTGTTTTTT.

This clonotype was recorded at least ten times. The chain joins TRBV29-1 to TRBJ1-1; D not resolved. The germline V and J ends were trimmed by 0 bases and 8 bases, with 7 bases remaining between them. The germline CDR1 and CDR2 sequences are SQVTM and ANQGSEA. The CDR3 has 11 amino acids. For the CDR3, the DNA is TGCAGCGTTGAAGATCGGCTGGAAGCTTTCTTT. Its protein is CSVEDRLEAFF.

This clonotype was seen only a few times. The V call is TRBV5-4, the J call TRBJ2-7, with D perhaps TRBD2 (6 bases). The CDR3 length is 15 residues. CDR1 and CDR2 from the germline V gene are SGHNT and YYREEE (reference sequence). Trimming left V 3 bases short and J 2 bases short, with 15 bases between. CDR3 region: CASSSRGGAPYEQYF. In nucleotides, the CDR3 is TGTGCCAGCAGCTCGAGGGGCGGGGCCCCCTACGAGCAGTACTTC.

The table lists this clonotype with a few counts. This chain uses TRBV9 with TRBJ2-1, with TRBD2 identical over 7 bases. Germline CDR1 is SGDLS and CDR2 is YYNGEE. V shed 4 bases, J shed 4 bases, and the junction held 8 bases outside the gene matches. The CDR3 has 15 amino acids. The DNA for the CDR3 is TGTGCCAGCAGCCCACCTCCGGGGGGATACAATGAGCAGTTCTTC. Protein product: CASSPPPGGYNEQFF.

This clonotype appeared many times. The V and J genes are TRBV10-2 and TRBJ1-1, with 8 bases identical to TRBD1. Per germline, CDR1 WSHSY and CDR2 SAAADI. The junction had 9 bases not matched to a gene; V was cut back by 10 bases and J by 2 bases. CDR3 length equals 14 residues. The CDR3 DNA reads as TGCGCCACCCGTTCCTCAGGGGGCAACACTGAAGCTTTCTTT. It translates to CATRSSGGNTEAFF.

This clonotype was seen just once. Given a much more abundant clone one base away, this may be a read error. The V call is TRBV7-9, the J call TRBJ2-7, with D perhaps matching TRBD2 (7 bases). The V end lost 5 bases, the J end lost 6 bases, and 23 bases lay between the germline ends. This CDR3 is 16 amino acids long. Germline V gene data show CDR1 as SEHNR and CDR2 as FQNEAQ (reference sequence). The CDR3 is CASSPPEGGATGEQYF. In DNA, the CDR3 is TGTGCCAGCAGCCCGCCGGAGGGGGGGGCGACGGGCGAGCAGTACTTC.

This clonotype was counted ten times or more. The chain couples TRBV20-1 to TRBJ2-3; 16 positions agree with TRBD2. The germline CDR1 and CDR2 sequences are DFQATT and SNEGSKA (reference sequence). This CDR3 comprises 15 residues. V was pared by 6 bases and J by 5 bases, with 5 bases of the junction left unmatched. CDR3 region: CSAWGTSGGVDTQYF. The CDR3 DNA is TGCAGTGCCTGGGGGACTAGCGGGGGGGTAGATACGCAGTATTTT.

This clonotype was seen repeatedly, ten times or more. The chain employs TRBV7-9 and TRBJ1-6; TRBD1 is a possible D gene (6 bases). The CDR3 is 13 residues long. Per germline, CDR1 SEHNR and CDR2 FQNEAQ (reference sequence). The V gene lost 5 bases and the J gene lost 9 bases, with 11 bases spanning the gap. This chain's CDR3 is CASSTEGGSPLHF. In DNA, the CDR3 is TGTGCCAGCAGCACAGAGGGGGGTTCACCCCTCCACTTT.

This clonotype was found many times. The rearrangement uses TRBV7-2 and TRBJ2-1, with 8 bases identical to TRBD2. V trimming: 7 bases; J trimming: 6 bases; junction bases outside the gene matches: 8. The CDR3 contains 14 residues. The germline V gene has CDR1 SGHTA and CDR2 FQGNSA. CDR3 in DNA: TGTGCCAGCAAACCAACTAGCGGCCCCAATGAGCAGTTCTTC. This sequence encodes CASKPTSGPNEQFF.

There are a few counts of this clonotype. Relative to the germline gene, one junction end is altered; a read error may explain this. The V and J genes are TRBV6-2 or TRBV6-3 and TRBJ2-2, with a possible D match to TRBD1 (5 bases). The CDR3 has 12 amino acids. From germline, CDR1 is MNHEY and CDR2 SVGEGT. CDR3 residues: CASSEASGPPRF. The CDR3 nucleotides are TGTGCCAGCAGTGAAGCCTCAGGGCCCCCTAGGTTT.

The table lists this clonotype with many counts. The gene calls are TRBV12-3 or TRBV12-4 and TRBJ1-2, with 9 bases aligning to TRBD1. With 5 bases clipped from V and 8 bases from J, the junction kept 18 bases outside the gene matches. The CDR3 runs to 17 residues. CDR3 nucleotides: TGTGCCAGCAGTCTCCTCCCCCCCCGGACAGGGGAGTACGGCTACACCTTC. It translates to CASSLLPPRTGEYGYTF.

This clonotype was seen repeatedly, ten times or more. CDR3 coding DNA: TGCAGCGTTGGGTCCGGGGTGAATCTGAACACTGAAGCTTTCTTT. This gives the protein CSVGSGVNLNTEAFF. The chain employs TRBV29-1 and TRBJ1-1; D gene unclear. V was shortened by 4 bases and J by 0 bases, with 15 bases between the two germline ends. The CDR3 is 15 amino acids. CDR1 SQVTM and CDR2 ANQGSEA come from the germline V gene.

This clonotype occurred many times. J is TRBJ1-5 and V is TRBV20-1; maybe TRBD1 (5 bases). Germline V gives CDR1 DFQATT, CDR2 SNEGSKA (reference sequence). There are 13 residues in the CDR3. V was trimmed by 1 base and J by 6 bases, leaving 10 bases between them. CDR3 amino acids: CSARVDRGQPQHF. The DNA for the CDR3 is TGCAGTGCTAGAGTTGATAGGGGTCAGCCCCAGCATTTT.

This clonotype was seen at least ten times. CDR3 amino acids: CASSLDSTGELFF. DNA for the CDR3: TGTGCCAGCAGCTTGGACTCGACCGGGGAGCTGTTTTTT. V is TRBV7-7 and J is TRBJ2-2, with D possibly matching TRBD2 (5 bases). V was clipped by 3 bases and J by 5 bases, with 7 bases between them. Germline CDR1 is SSHAT and CDR2 is FNYEAQ (reference sequence). This CDR3 is 13 amino acids long.

This clonotype occurred many times. This rearrangement joins TRBV29-1 to TRBJ1-3; D is possibly TRBD1 (5 bases). The ends were cut back, 8 bases at V and 2 bases at J, with 13 bases in the middle. The CDR3 sequence is 13 residues long. Germline assignment: CDR1 SQVTM and CDR2 ANQGSEA. As DNA, the CDR3 is TGCAGCCTACCCCCGGGGGCTGGAAACACCATATATTTT. Translation: CSLPPGAGNTIYF.

This chain links TRBV27 with TRBJ2-7; possible D gene TRBD2, 5 bases. There are 14 residues in the CDR3. V lost 0 bases to trimming and J lost 8 bases, with 14 bases between them. The germline gives CDR1 MNHEY, CDR2 SMNVEV (reference sequence). For the CDR3, the DNA is TGTGCCAGCAGTTTATCGACCCCGGGGTTGCAGCAGTACTTC. Translation gives CASSLSTPGLQQYF.

About this clonotype itself: A far larger clone is one nucleotide away, so this likely arose from a read error. V gene TRBV14 combines with J gene TRBJ2-1, with a tentative D call TRBD1 (5 bases). CDR1 and CDR2 (germline): SGHDN, FVKESK. V lost 6 bases to trimming and J lost 10 bases, with 16 bases between them. This CDR3 comprises 13 residues. In nucleotides, the CDR3 is TGTGCCAGCAGTCCCGACAGTACCGACGAGCAGTTCTTC. Its protein is CASSPDSTDEQFF.

This clonotype has a single count. The rearrangement uses TRBV21-1 and TRBJ2-2; the table gives TRBD2 as D, unverified against the DNA. TRBV21-1 is an annotated pseudogene. The CDR3 runs 15 residues. The CDR3 loop is CASSKGTSLLGELFF. The CDR3 DNA follows: TGTGCCAGCAGCAAGGGGACTAGCCTTCTCGGGGAGCTGTTTTTT.

There are many counts of this clonotype. The genes are TRBV19 and TRBJ2-2; 7 bases match TRBD1. CDR1 is LNHDA and CDR2 is SQIVND in the germline V gene (reference sequence). V shed 7 bases and J 3 bases; nucleotides not matched to a gene: 8. The CDR3 runs to 15 residues. Here the CDR3 reads CASTLLGQYTGELFF. For the CDR3, the DNA is TGTGCCAGTACCCTCTTGGGACAGTACACCGGGGAGCTGTTTTTT.

The chain links TRBV20-1 to TRBJ2-3; 8 nucleotides agree with TRBD2. Trimming took 0 bases from V and 3 from J; bases not matched to a gene: 8. Germline CDR1 is DFQATT and CDR2 is SNEGSKA (reference sequence). The CDR3 covers 16 residues. Written as DNA, the CDR3 is TGCAGTGCTAGAGATGTTAGGCGGGGGGCGACAGATACGCAGTATTTT. Amino acid sequence: CSARDVRRGATDTQYF.

This clonotype was seen ten or more times. The chain joins TRBV5-4 to TRBJ1-5, with D hard to call. The CDR3 has 13 residues. V was shortened by 0 bases and J by 3 bases, with 4 bases between the two germline ends. CDR1 and CDR2 (germline): SGHNT, YYREEE (reference sequence). Written as DNA, the CDR3 is TGTGCCAGCAGCTTGGAGAACAATCAGCCCCAGCATTTT. Translating it yields CASSLENNQPQHF.

Comments on this clonotype: A read error may explain this, as a much larger clone is one base away. The V and J genes are TRBV5-5 and TRBJ2-5, with a tentative D call TRBD1 (5 bases). Germline CDR1 SGHKS, CDR2 YYEKEE (reference sequence). V lost 4 bases to trimming and J lost 5 bases, with 15 bases between them. The CDR3 runs to 14 residues. The CDR3, as DNA: TGTGCCAGCAGCGCTCCGCGACAGCATGAGACCCAGTACTTC. It translates to CASSAPRQHETQYF.

There are many counts of this clonotype. The chain employs TRBV6-4 and TRBJ2-5; D call uncertain. The germline CDR1 and CDR2 sequences are MRHNA and SNTAGT. V dropped 5 bases and J dropped 4 bases, with 17 bases sitting between them. This CDR3 is 15 amino acids long. Here the CDR3 reads CASSPSPDSGETQYF. In DNA, the CDR3 is TGTGCCAGCAGTCCCAGCCCTGACTCGGGAGAGACCCAGTACTTC.

At least ten counts were recorded for this clonotype. This chain uses TRBV12-3 or TRBV12-4 with TRBJ2-1, with D perhaps matching TRBD2 (6 bases). The CDR3 has 15 amino acids. Deletions cut 5 bases from V and 0 bases from J, with 11 bases between. The CDR3 nucleotides are TGTGCCAGCAGTATGGGGGGTTCCTCCTACAATGAGCAGTTCTTC. The encoded protein is CASSMGGSSYNEQFF.

This clonotype was detected ten times or more. This sequence joins TRBV4-1 and TRBJ1-2; D call uncertain. Trimming shortened V by 1 base and J by 5 bases, and 11 bases separated the two germline ends. The CDR3 is 14 residues long. Germline assignment: CDR1 MGHRA and CDR2 YSYEKL. The CDR3 here is CASSQAGEGYGYTF. CDR3 bases: TGCGCCAGCAGCCAAGCTGGGGAGGGTTATGGCTACACCTTC.

The chain joins TRBV18 to TRBJ2-7, with 8 bases fitting TRBD1. In germline, CDR1 is KGHSH, CDR2 LQKENI. J lost 5 bases, V lost 5 bases, and 8 bases had no gene match. This CDR3 spans 14 amino acids. In nucleotides, the CDR3 is TGTGCCAGCTCAAGGACAGGGCTCGGCGACGAGCAGTACTTC. Protein product: CASSRTGLGDEQYF.